What follows are 23 T cell receptor beta chains derived from one specimen sequenced in a study of tumor and adjacent non-tumor tissue in lung cancer. Three rounds of nested PCR, following a modified ARM-PCR protocol, produced the TCRbeta library. TCRdb analysed the multiplex PCR reads with MiXCR anew, one entry per CDR3 protein. In the table there are about 93,000 distinct CDR3 sequences, just over 65% of which are singletons. This sample's RNA came from whole unsorted tissue. Sequenced: lung tumor tissue. The source is a man in his sixties with non-small cell lung cancer.

Remarks on this clonotype: One end of the junction varies from germline; a read error may be responsible. This chain connects TRBV29-1 to TRBJ1-3, with D possibly being TRBD1 (6 bases). Germline V gene data show CDR1 as SQVTM and CDR2 as ANQGSEA. The CDR3 totals 15 residues. The CDR3 protein is CSVRAGQHSGNTLYF. The CDR3 DNA reads as TGCAGCGTTCGAGCGGGACAACACTCTGGCAACACCTTATATTTT.

This clonotype has ten or more counts. The J gene is TRBJ1-6, the V gene TRBV20-1; D is perhaps TRBD1 (5 bases). V lost 3 bases and J lost 5, with 14 bases in between. This CDR3 is 15 amino acids long. Germline V gene sequence: CDR1 DFQATT, CDR2 SNEGSKA (reference sequence). CDR3 coding DNA: TGCAGTGCTAGGGGCAGGGAGGGGAATAATTCACCCCTCCACTTT. Protein product: CSARGREGNNSPLHF.

The sample holds one count of this clonotype. This may arise from a read error, as a much more abundant clone is one base away. The chain carries TRBV20-1 and TRBJ2-3; TRBD2 aligns across 9 bases. The V gene's germline CDR1 is DFQATT and CDR2 SNEGSKA (reference sequence). This CDR3 has 16 amino acids. The CDR3 protein is CSASASGGSGTDTLYF. The CDR3 region has the DNA TGCAGTGCCAGTGCCAGCGGGGGGTCGGGCACAGATACGCTGTATTTT.

Points on this clonotype: Compared with germline, one end of the junction differs, possibly owing to a read error. V gene TRBV11-1 combines with J gene TRBJ1-1, with TRBD1 matching 7 bases. Looked up from germline, CDR1 is SGHAT and CDR2 is FQDESV (reference sequence). This CDR3 spans 17 amino acids. CDR3 nucleotides: TGTGCCGGCAGTTTATTCAGGGACAGCACAGTTAACACTGAAACTTTCTTT. It yields the protein CAGSLFRDSTVNTETFF.

In its sample, this clonotype was seen many times. The chain combines TRBV6-1 with TRBJ2-6; D possibly uses TRBD1 or TRBD2 (5 bases each). With 0 bases removed from V and 2 bases from J, the gap between germline ends came to 5 bases. Germline loops: CDR1 MNHNS, CDR2 SASEGT. This CDR3 spans 15 amino acids. In DNA, the CDR3 is TGTGCCAGCAGTGAAGCGGGGGCTGGGGCCAACGTCCTGACTTTC. This codes for CASSEAGAGANVLTF.

The chain joins TRBV19 to TRBJ2-5, with D possibly matching TRBD1 (5 bases). The CDR3 contains 15 residues. Germline lookup yields CDR1 LNHDA and CDR2 SQIVND (reference sequence). V was pared by 6 bases and J by 2 bases, with 16 bases between. The CDR3 reads CASSNGVRQQETQYF. CDR3 in DNA: TGTGCCAGTAGCAATGGAGTACGACAGCAAGAGACCCAGTACTTC.

About this clonotype: This is likely a read error, given that the CDR3 carries no conserved phenylalanine or tryptophan at its end. This chain connects TRBV12-3 or TRBV12-4 to TRBJ2-5, with 10 bases identical to TRBD2. CDR3 length equals 15 residues. The CDR3: CLSSDTGLALETQYY. For the CDR3, the DNA is TGTCTCAGCTCGGATACGGGACTAGCGTTAGAGACCCAGTACTAC.

As concerns this clonotype: This may stem from a read error, because a much larger clone lies one nucleotide away. The conserved closing phenylalanine or tryptophan is absent in this CDR3, likely reflecting a read error. The chain joins TRBV20-1 to TRBJ2-3, with D uncertain. The germline V and J ends were trimmed by 2 bases and 0 bases, with 6 bases remaining between them. The CDR3 is made up of 13 amino acids. Germline V CDR1 and CDR2: DFQATT, SNEGSKA (reference sequence). CDR3 sequence (DNA): TGCAGTGCTAGACCTACTAGCACAGATACGCAGTATTCT. Protein sequence: CSARPTSTDTQYS.

Points on this clonotype: At one end the junction does not follow the germline gene, possibly because of a read error. The chain joins TRBV6-2 or TRBV6-3 to TRBJ1-2; tentative D call: TRBD1 (5 bases). The CDR3 length is 15 residues. CDR1 and CDR2 (germline): MNHEY, SVGEGT. CDR3 loop: CASRPTGAGDYGYSF. The CDR3 coding sequence is TGTGCCAGCAGGCCTACCGGGGCAGGTGACTATGGCTACAGCTTC.

Details on this clonotype: This could be a read error, since a much larger clone is one nucleotide away. The final CDR3 position lacks the conserved phenylalanine or tryptophan, pointing to a likely read error. V usage is TRBV7-9 and J usage is TRBJ2-2; D might be TRBD1 or TRBD2, each matching 5 bases. Trimming shortened V by 5 bases and J by 7 bases, and 17 bases separated the two germline ends. CDR1 and CDR2 (germline): SEHNR, FQNEAQ (reference sequence). This CDR3 comprises 15 residues. DNA of the CDR3: TGTGCCAGCAGCCTCCGGGGCTCGTTGGTCGGGGAGCTGTTTTTA. This encodes CASSLRGSLVGELFL.

A word on this clonotype: A read error may produce the germline difference seen at one junction end. The rearrangement uses TRBV11-2 and TRBJ2-5; D might be TRBD2 (6 bases). The CDR3 extends over 15 amino acids. Germline CDR1 is SGHAT and CDR2 is FQNNGV. The CDR3: CASSLGGLVQETKYF. The CDR3 nucleotides are TGTGCAAGCAGCTTAGGAGGGTTGGTCCAAGAGACCAAGTACTTC.

A note on this clonotype: The conserved final phenylalanine or tryptophan is absent from the CDR3, which likely points to a read error. The genes are TRBV20-1 and TRBJ1-6; maybe TRBD1 (6 bases). Trimming left V 4 bases short and J 7 bases short, with 11 bases between. Germline V lookup: CDR1 DFQATT, CDR2 SNEGSKA (reference sequence). CDR3 length: 13 residues. CDR3 bases: TGCAGTGCTAATACAGGGAGCAATTCACCCCTCCACCTT. Translated, it gives CSANTGSNSPLHL.

This clonotype showed up many times. CDR3 loop: CASSDYPQAYEQYF. Here the CDR3 DNA reads TGTGCCAGCAGTGATTACCCCCAGGCGTACGAGCAGTACTTC. The chain has TRBV6-6 and TRBJ2-7, with D unclear. CDR3 length: 14 residues. Germline assignment: CDR1 MNHNY and CDR2 SVGAGI (reference sequence). Trimming removed 5 bases at V and 4 bases at J, with 15 bases between.

This clonotype appeared a single time. Since a much larger clone is just one base distant, this may be a read error. The rearrangement uses TRBV20-1 and TRBJ1-2; D perhaps matches TRBD1 (5 bases). Trimming left V 3 bases short and J 8 bases short, with 13 bases between. Germline CDR1 and CDR2: DFQATT and SNEGSKA (reference sequence). The CDR3 extends over 12 amino acids. CDR3 residues: CSASGGAEGYTF. CDR3 nucleotides: TGCAGTGCTAGTGGTGGGGCCGAGGGCTACACCTTC.

The chain recombines TRBV11-2 with TRBJ1-2; TRBD1 is a possible D gene (6 bases). The length of the CDR3 is 14 residues. Germline V lookup: CDR1 SGHAT, CDR2 FQNNGV. V shed 11 bases and J shed 4 bases, with 20 bases lying between them. DNA of the CDR3: TGTGCCGCCAGCCCGAAAGGGGGTACCTATGGCTACACCTTC. This sequence encodes CAASPKGGTYGYTF.

This chain links TRBV5-1 with TRBJ2-5; tentative D call: TRBD2 (5 bases). CDR3 length: 15 residues. Germline values: CDR1 SGHRS, CDR2 YFSETQ. The ends were cut back, 3 bases at V and 1 base at J, with 13 bases in the middle. CDR3 protein: CASSSQRPIQETQYF. The CDR3 DNA reads as TGCGCCAGCAGCTCCCAGCGGCCGATCCAAGAGACCCAGTACTTC.

Turning to this clonotype: This clone may be a read error of a much larger clone one base away. The rearrangement joins TRBV11-2 to TRBJ2-2, with D perhaps TRBD2 (6 bases). The CDR3 has 15 residues. Germline V lookup: CDR1 SGHAT, CDR2 FQNNGV. CDR3 in amino acids: CTSSPWGERTGELFF. CDR3 DNA sequence: TGTACCAGCAGTCCCTGGGGGGAGAGGACCGGGGAGCTGTTTTTT.

Concerning this clonotype itself: One end of the junction is discordant with germline, which a read error may explain. J is TRBJ2-5 and V is TRBV5-1; D gene unclear. CDR3 length: 13 amino acids. Germline loops: CDR1 SGHRS, CDR2 YFSETQ. The CDR3 here is CVSSLGGEETQYF. Written as DNA, the CDR3 is TGCGTCAGCAGCTTGGGTGGCGAAGAGACCCAGTACTTC.

Details on this clonotype: The junction shows a germline mismatch at one end, possibly a read error. The rearrangement uses TRBV6-1 and TRBJ1-5; TRBD1 matches at 7 bases. The CDR3 consists of 19 residues. Germline lookup yields CDR1 MNHNS and CDR2 SASEGT. The CDR3 DNA sequence: TGTGCCAGCAACCCCCCAGGAGGACAGGAGCTGGTTAGCAATCAGCTCCAGCATTTT. Its protein is CASNPPGGQELVSNQLQHF.

This chain joins TRBV4-1 and TRBJ1-2; D is possibly TRBD1 (6 bases). From germline, CDR1 is MGHRA and CDR2 YSYEKL. Trimming took off 11 bases at V and 3 bases at J, with 28 bases between the two ends. The CDR3 totals 17 residues. The DNA of the CDR3 is TGCGCCCGCTGCCAAGTTAACAGGGTTGAGACCTACTATGGCTACACCTTC. It yields the protein CARCQVNRVETYYGYTF.

For this clonotype: A much larger clone lies one base from this, so it may be a read error. The rearrangement joins TRBV14 to TRBJ2-7; tentative D call: TRBD1 (5 bases). CDR1 is SGHDN, CDR2 FVKESK, per germline. The CDR3 loop spans 14 amino acids. The CDR3 DNA reads as TGTGCCAGCAACCAAGGGGTTCGCTCGGCCGAGCAGTACTTC. It specifies CASNQGVRSAEQYF.

The gene calls are TRBV7-2 and TRBJ2-2; TRBD1 matches at 9 bases. The CDR3 extends over 13 amino acids. CDR1 is SGHTA and CDR2 is FQGNSA in the germline V gene. V shed 4 bases and J 6 bases; nucleotides not matched to a gene: 0. The CDR3 DNA sequence: TGTGCCAGCAGCTGGACAGGGGCCGGGGAGCTGTTTTTT. Protein: CASSWTGAGELFF.

The J gene is TRBJ2-1, the V gene TRBV10-3, with 7 bases identical to TRBD1. The germline V gene has CDR1 ENHRY and CDR2 SYGVKD. CDR3 length equals 11 residues. The J segment lost 9 bases and the V segment lost 10 bases, leaving 6 bases of the junction unmatched. The CDR3 sequence: CATTGDSEQFF. CDR3 nucleotides: TGTGCCACCACCGGGGACAGTGAGCAGTTCTTC.